This T cell receptor (beta chain) was recorded in a study of T cells in Graves' hyperthyroidism and ophthalmopathy (dated by TCRdb to between 2017 and 2020). Context from the whole study: Peripheral blood samples were taken at initial diagnosis, before any treatment was given. Once sampling was done, hyperthyroidism patients were given methimazole at a starting dose of 30 mg daily, whereas ophthalmopathy patients were given high-dose intravenous methylprednisolone. The approximately 97 discovery patients were randomly divided into training and test sets at a 7:3 ratio. An independent validation cohort of some 18 hyperthyroidism patients and about 16 patients who later progressed to ophthalmopathy tested prospective prediction of ophthalmopathy. In six Graves' hyperthyroidism patients, the study also compared T-cell repertoires from thyroid tissue with T-cell repertoires from blood. According to the paper, TCR Vbeta CDR3 sequencing was carried out on some 130 peripheral blood samples, which came from 40 to 45 ophthalmopathy, around 74 hyperthyroidism and 17 progressor patients. A discovery cohort of fewer than 110 patients, roughly 43 with Graves' ophthalmopathy and over 55 with stable Graves' hyperthyroidism, was used to find distinguishing TCR V-J signatures. Overall study outcomes, separate from this receptor: Sample size was not statistically predetermined, and blinding of investigators to group allocation was not performed. In cross-validation, a model built on a 13 V-J signature told ophthalmopathy apart from stable hyperthyroidism with approximately 90% sensitivity and approximately 81% specificity, and in testing the same model reached 80%/75%. In validation, the model predicted progression to ophthalmopathy with 55% to 71% sensitivity and about 72% specificity, a median of 6.5 months before onset. Most expanded thyroid clonotypes (frequency above 0.001) were also detected in blood, a finding suggesting that blood repertoires may reflect thyroid immune responses.

Graves' hyperthyroidism was defined as stable when no progression to ophthalmopathy occurred over 18 months of follow-up. Hyperthyroidism patients were newly diagnosed, had a disease duration of under 2 months, and were aged 18 to 65 years. The study excluded patients with uncontrolled infections, other autoimmune diseases, pregnancy or lactation. Diagnoses were based on clinical symptoms, serum thyroxine and TRAb, thyroid ultrasound and orbital computed tomography. PBMCs were separated from roughly 10 ml of fresh peripheral blood using Ficoll-Paque density gradient centrifugation. Total RNA was extracted with Trizol reagent, and quality was checked on an Agilent 2100 Bioanalyzer. CDR1 SNHLY and CDR2 FYNNEI were looked up in the germline V gene. The junction carries 18 bases between V and J, which are trimmed by 7 bases and 6 bases respectively. The CDR3 holds 14 amino acids from the cysteine to the phenylalanine. Just CDR3 DNA is preserved here, 42 bases in frame from base 1.

This clonotype was seen ten or more times. Its antigen specificity is not known. No much larger clonotype is one base removed from it; base qualities were not supplied. The TCR beta CDR3 regions were amplified from RNA transcripts. The first round of RT-PCR for the TCR CDR3 was performed with the HTBI primer set and the Qiagen OneStep RT-PCR kit. The libraries were constructed in a second round of multiplex PCR and then size-selected and purified. The libraries were sequenced on an Illumina HiSeq2000 using paired-end 100 bp reads. The original pipeline was this. SOAPnuke was used to process the raw data, with reads discarded if the reads contained adapters or uncalled bases, had a mean Phred below 15, or lacked an exact constant-primer or identifier match. High-quality paired reads were merged with COPE v1.2.5, and unique nucleotide sequences were defined as clonotypes. MiTCR v1.1 was used to align the clonotypes against IMGT TRBV, TRBD and TRBJ reference segments. Analysis was restricted to V-J combinations with a frequency above 0.0001, which covered approximately 99% of repertoires. A TCS score was defined as the ratio between F50 (clonal expansion) and ExV (chaos), using BLOSUM62-based TCRdist between CDR3 peptides within each V-J. Welch's t-statistics and random forest reduced 450 to 600 V-J features to around 14, which were used in a naive Bayes classifier (R e1071). Thyroid-blood repertoire similarity was quantified with the Morisita-Horn index. TCRdb reworked the public reads: Q25 trimming with fastp, MiXCR clone assembly, productive beta chains retained. Every distinct CDR3 protein forms one entry, paired with its most common genes and DNA. The V and J calls, along with clone size, are taken from TCRdb and not from the paper's own processing. This sample lists hundreds of thousands of distinct CDR3 sequences; roughly 37% were detected once. The top ten clonotypes cover 7% to 10% of the sample.

The clonotype originates from a young man with Graves' hyperthyroidism. Sequencing was done on a sample of blood. The chain employs TRBV2 and TRBJ1-2; TRBD1 could be the D gene, as 6 bases match. The DNA is TGTGCCAGCAAGAACGTCGGGGGGGCGGATGGCTACACCTTC. This translates into CASKNVGGADGYTF.